One and the same sample provided the 10 T cell receptor beta chains below, sequenced in a study of Graves' ophthalmopathy and Graves' hyperthyroidism. Beta-chain TCR CDR3 regions were amplified from RNA transcripts. First-round RT-PCR used HTBI primers; second-round multiplex PCR followed. MiXCR, applied by TCRdb to the multiplex PCR reads, yields one record per CDR3 protein. The sample lists around 660,000 distinct CDR3 sequences, about 38% occurring once. The sequencing sample was made of peripheral blood. Receptors were obtained from an adult man with Graves' ophthalmopathy.

V and J are TRBV19 and TRBJ2-4; TRBD1 agrees at 7 bases. V lost 1 base, J lost 5 bases, and 2 bases stayed unmatched. Germline loops: CDR1 LNHDA, CDR2 SQIVND (reference sequence). The CDR3 loop spans 14 amino acids. The CDR3 bases are TGTGCCAGTAGTATAGTCGGGACAGAAAACATTCAGTACTTC. This encodes CASSIVGTENIQYF.

The count of this clonotype is one. This CDR3 is CASMEGRGSNQPQHF. As DNA, the CDR3 is TGTGCCAGCATGGAGGGCAGGGGAAGCAATCAGCCCCAGCATTTT. V usage is TRBV2 and J usage is TRBJ1-5, with D perhaps matching TRBD1 (6 bases). The germline V and J ends were trimmed by 7 bases and 1 base, with 14 bases remaining between them. Germline CDR1 SNHLY, CDR2 FYNNEI. The CDR3 runs 15 residues.

The chain joins TRBV5-1 to TRBJ2-7; D is unresolved. CDR3 size: 12 residues. Germline V CDR1 and CDR2: SGHRS, YFSETQ. The CDR3 is CASSLEGYEQYV. For the CDR3, the DNA is TGTGCCAGCAGCTTGGAAGGATACGAGCAGTACGTC.

Details on this clonotype: Given a much more abundant clone one base away, this may be a read error. The gene calls are TRBV9 and TRBJ1-2; 7 nucleotides line up with TRBD1. Per the germline V gene, CDR1 is SGDLS and CDR2 is YYNGEE. The CDR3 runs to 14 residues. The CDR3 spells CASSARQGMDGCTF. Written as DNA, the CDR3 is TGTGCCAGCAGCGCCAGACAGGGAATGGATGGCTGCACCTTC. Using reference TRBV9 and TRBJ1-2 for the parts outside the CDR3, the full variable domain is DSGVTQTPKHLITATGQRVTLRCSPRSGDLSVYWYQQSLDQGLQFLIQYYNGEERAKGNILERFSAQQFPDLHSELNLSSLELGDSALYFCASSARQGMDGCTFGSGTRLTVV.

V and J are TRBV5-4 and TRBJ1-1, with D maybe TRBD1 (5 bases). CDR3 length equals 17 residues. Germline lookup yields CDR1 SGHNT and CDR2 YYREEE (reference sequence). V was clipped by 0 bases and J by 1 base, with 16 bases between them. The CDR3 DNA follows: TGTGCCAGCAGCTTGGTTCGGGGGTCGGATTCGAACACTGAAGCTTTCTTT. Its translation: CASSLVRGSDSNTEAFF.

This clonotype has at least ten counts. CDR3 in DNA: TGTGCCAGCAGCCGGCTCGGCTTTGGTCCCCAAGAGACCCAGTACTTC. Translated: CASSRLGFGPQETQYF. The chain uses TRBV3-1 and TRBJ2-5; D remains unclear. In germline, CDR1 is LGHDT, CDR2 YNNKEL (reference sequence). CDR3 length equals 16 residues. Trimming took 4 bases from V and 1 from J, leaving 16 bases between them.

This clonotype appeared a single time. The junction shows a germline mismatch at one end, possibly a read error. The rearrangement uses TRBV29-1 and TRBJ2-5, with 7 bases fitting TRBD1. The germline gives CDR1 SQVTM, CDR2 ANQGSEA. The CDR3 has 12 residues. In DNA, the CDR3 is TGCATCGTTGAAGGACAGGACGGGACCCAGTACTTC. Protein sequence: CIVEGQDGTQYF.

This rearrangement joins TRBV29-1 to TRBJ1-2; the D is unclear. The CDR3 length is 14 residues. Germline CDR1 SQVTM, CDR2 ANQGSEA. V lost 5 bases, J lost 4 bases, and 17 bases lay in between. The CDR3 spells CSVRQAQGFYGYTF. The CDR3 DNA is TGCAGCGTTCGGCAGGCCCAAGGGTTCTATGGCTACACCTTC.

This clonotype was counted at least ten times. The chain combines TRBV2 with TRBJ2-7, with unresolved D. Trimming left V 4 bases short and J 5 bases short, with 9 bases between. The CDR3 sequence is 12 residues long. Germline loops: CDR1 SNHLY, CDR2 FYNNEI. CDR3 bases: TGTGCCAGCAGTGTTGGTCCCCACGAGCAGTACTTC. Translated: CASSVGPHEQYF.

CDR3 amino acids: CSVGQGNSYEQYF. The CDR3 DNA reads TGCAGCGTAGGACAGGGGAACTCCTACGAGCAGTACTTC. The V gene is TRBV29-1, the J gene TRBJ2-7; 9 bases match TRBD1. V lost 6 bases, J lost 0 bases, and 3 bases stayed unmatched. The CDR3 has 13 residues. Germline CDR1 SQVTM, CDR2 ANQGSEA.